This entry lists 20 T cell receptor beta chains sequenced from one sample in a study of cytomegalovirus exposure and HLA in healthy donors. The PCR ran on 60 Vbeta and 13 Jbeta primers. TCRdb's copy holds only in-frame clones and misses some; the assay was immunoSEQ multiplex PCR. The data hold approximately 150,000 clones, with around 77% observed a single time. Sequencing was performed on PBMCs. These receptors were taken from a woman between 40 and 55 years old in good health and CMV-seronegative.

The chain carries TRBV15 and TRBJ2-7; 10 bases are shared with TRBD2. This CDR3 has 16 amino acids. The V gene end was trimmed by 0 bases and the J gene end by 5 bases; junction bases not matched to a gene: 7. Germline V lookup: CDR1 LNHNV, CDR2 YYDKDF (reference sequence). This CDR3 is CATSRDISGRFDEQYF. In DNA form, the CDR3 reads TGTGCCACCAGCAGAGATATTAGCGGGAGGTTCGACGAGCAGTACTTC.

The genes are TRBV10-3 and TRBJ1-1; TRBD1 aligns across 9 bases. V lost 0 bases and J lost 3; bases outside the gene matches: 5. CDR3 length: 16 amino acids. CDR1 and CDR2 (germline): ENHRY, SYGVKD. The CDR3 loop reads CAISESTGGAHTEAFF. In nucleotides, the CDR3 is TGTGCCATCAGTGAGTCCACAGGGGGCGCGCACACTGAAGCTTTCTTT.

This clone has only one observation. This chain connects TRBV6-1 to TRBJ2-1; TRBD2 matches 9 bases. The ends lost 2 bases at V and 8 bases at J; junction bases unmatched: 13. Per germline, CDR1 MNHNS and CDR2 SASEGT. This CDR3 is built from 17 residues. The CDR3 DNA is TGTGCCAGCAGTGAAAGGGCGGGAGGGCTCGTGGTCGATGAGCAGTTCTTC. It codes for CASSERAGGLVVDEQFF.

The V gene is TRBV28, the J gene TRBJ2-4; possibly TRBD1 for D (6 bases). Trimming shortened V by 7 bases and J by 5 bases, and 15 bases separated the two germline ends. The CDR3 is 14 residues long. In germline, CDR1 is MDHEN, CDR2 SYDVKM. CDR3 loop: CASNTGRGENIQYF. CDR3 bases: TGTGCCAGCAACACAGGGAGAGGGGAAAACATTCAGTACTTC.

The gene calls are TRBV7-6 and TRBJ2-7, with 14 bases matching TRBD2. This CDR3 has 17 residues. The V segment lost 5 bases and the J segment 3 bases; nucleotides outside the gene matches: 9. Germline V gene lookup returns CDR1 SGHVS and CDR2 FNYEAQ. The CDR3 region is CASSQSGLAGGVYEQYF. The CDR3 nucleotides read TGTGCCAGCAGCCAGAGCGGACTAGCGGGAGGAGTCTACGAGCAGTACTTC.

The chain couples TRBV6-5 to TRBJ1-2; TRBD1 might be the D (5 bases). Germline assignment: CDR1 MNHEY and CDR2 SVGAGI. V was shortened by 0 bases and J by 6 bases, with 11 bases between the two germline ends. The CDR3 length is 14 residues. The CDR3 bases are TGTGCCAGCAGTTACTCCGGCAGGGAGGATGGCTACACCTTC. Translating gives CASSYSGREDGYTF.

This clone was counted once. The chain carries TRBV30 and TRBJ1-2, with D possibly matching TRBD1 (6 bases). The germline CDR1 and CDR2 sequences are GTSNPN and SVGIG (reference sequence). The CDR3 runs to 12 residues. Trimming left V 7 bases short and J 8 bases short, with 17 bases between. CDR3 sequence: CASLRGSGGYTF. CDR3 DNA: TGTGCCTCACTGAGGGGGTCAGGGGGCTACACCTTC.

CDR3 DNA: TGTGCCAGCAGTTTATACGTGGTTAGCACTAATGAGCAGTTCTTC. Translated, it gives CASSLYVVSTNEQFF. The chain carries TRBV27 and TRBJ2-1; no definite D call. The V gene lost 1 base and the J gene lost 7 bases, with 14 bases spanning the gap. The CDR3 has 15 amino acids. CDR1 is MNHEY and CDR2 is SMNVEV in the germline V gene (reference sequence).

DNA for the CDR3: TGTGCCAGCAGGACGGGTAGCGGGAGGGAAGAGACCCAGTACTTC. Translation: CASRTGSGREETQYF. V and J are TRBV2 and TRBJ2-5; 11 bases fit TRBD2. The length of the CDR3 is 15 residues. Germline V gene data show CDR1 as SNHLY and CDR2 as FYNNEI. Germline trimming cut 6 bases from V and 3 bases from J; bases unmatched to any gene: 6.

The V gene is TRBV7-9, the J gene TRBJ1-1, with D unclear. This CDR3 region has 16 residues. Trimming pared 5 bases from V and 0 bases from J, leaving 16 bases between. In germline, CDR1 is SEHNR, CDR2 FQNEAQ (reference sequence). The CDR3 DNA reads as TGTGCCAGCAGCCCCCGGAGTGGTGTCGTGAACACTGAAGCTTTCTTT. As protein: CASSPRSGVVNTEAFF.

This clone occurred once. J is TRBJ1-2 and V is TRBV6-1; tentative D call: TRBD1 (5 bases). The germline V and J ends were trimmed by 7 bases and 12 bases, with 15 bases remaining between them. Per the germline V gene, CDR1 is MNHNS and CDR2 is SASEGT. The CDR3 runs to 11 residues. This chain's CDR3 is CASKWEGPHTF. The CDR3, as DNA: TGTGCCAGCAAGTGGGAGGGGCCCCACACCTTC.

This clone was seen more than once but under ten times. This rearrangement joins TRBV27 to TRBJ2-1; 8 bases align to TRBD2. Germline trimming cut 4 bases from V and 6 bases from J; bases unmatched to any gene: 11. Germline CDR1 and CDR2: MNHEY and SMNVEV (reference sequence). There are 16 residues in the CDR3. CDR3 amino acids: CASSSWQRERRNEQFF. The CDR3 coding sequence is TGTGCCAGCAGTTCCTGGCAGCGGGAGAGACGCAATGAGCAGTTCTTC.

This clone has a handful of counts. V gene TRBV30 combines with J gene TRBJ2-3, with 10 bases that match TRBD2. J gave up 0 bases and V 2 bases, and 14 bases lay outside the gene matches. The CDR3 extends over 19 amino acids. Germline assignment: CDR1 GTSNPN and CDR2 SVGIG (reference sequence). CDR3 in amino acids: CAWSSSRTSGPKSTDTQYF. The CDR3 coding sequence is TGTGCCTGGAGTTCCAGCCGGACTAGCGGTCCCAAGAGCACAGATACGCAGTATTTT.

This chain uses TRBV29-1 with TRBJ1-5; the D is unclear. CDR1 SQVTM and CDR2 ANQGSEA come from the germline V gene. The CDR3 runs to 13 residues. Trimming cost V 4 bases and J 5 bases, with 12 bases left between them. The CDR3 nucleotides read TGCAGCGTTGCCCCAACACGGGATCAGCCCCAGCATTTT. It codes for CSVAPTRDQPQHF.

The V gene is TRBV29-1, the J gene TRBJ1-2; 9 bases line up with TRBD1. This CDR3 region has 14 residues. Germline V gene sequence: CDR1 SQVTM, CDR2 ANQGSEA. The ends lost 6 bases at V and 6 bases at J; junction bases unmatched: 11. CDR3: CSVRRQGGQDGYTF. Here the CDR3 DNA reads TGCAGCGTCCGTCGACAGGGGGGCCAGGATGGCTACACCTTC.

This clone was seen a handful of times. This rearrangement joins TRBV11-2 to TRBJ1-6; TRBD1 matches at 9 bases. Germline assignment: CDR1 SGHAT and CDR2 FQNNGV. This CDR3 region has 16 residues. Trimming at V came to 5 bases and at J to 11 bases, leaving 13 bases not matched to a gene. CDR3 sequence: CASSPLRGQGLPPLHF. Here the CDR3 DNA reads TGTGCCAGCAGCCCCCTCAGGGGACAGGGCCTTCCACCCCTCCACTTT.

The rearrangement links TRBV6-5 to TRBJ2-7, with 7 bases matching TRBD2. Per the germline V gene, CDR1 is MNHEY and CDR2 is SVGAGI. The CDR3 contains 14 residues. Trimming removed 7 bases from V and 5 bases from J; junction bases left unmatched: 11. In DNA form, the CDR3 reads TGTGCCAGCATAATATGGGGCGGGAGCCACGAGCAGTACTTC. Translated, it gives CASIIWGGSHEQYF.

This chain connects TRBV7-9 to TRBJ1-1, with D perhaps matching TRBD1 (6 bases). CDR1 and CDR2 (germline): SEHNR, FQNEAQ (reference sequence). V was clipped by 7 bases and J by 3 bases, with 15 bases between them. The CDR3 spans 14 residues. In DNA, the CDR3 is TGTGCCAGCATCCGAGAGCCAGGGGACACTGAAGCTTTCTTT. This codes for CASIREPGDTEAFF.

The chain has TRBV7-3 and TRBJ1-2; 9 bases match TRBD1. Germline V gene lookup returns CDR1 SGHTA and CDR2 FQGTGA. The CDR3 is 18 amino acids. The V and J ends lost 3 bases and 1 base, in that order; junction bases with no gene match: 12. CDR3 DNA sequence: TGTGCCAGCAGCTTCCCGGGACAGGGCTTTGCGGGTAACTATGGCTACACCTTC. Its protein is CASSFPGQGFAGNYGYTF.

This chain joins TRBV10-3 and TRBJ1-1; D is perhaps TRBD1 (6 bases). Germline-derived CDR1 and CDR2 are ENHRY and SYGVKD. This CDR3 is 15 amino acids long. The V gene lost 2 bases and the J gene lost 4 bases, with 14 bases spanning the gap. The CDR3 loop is CAISERGGFGTEAFF. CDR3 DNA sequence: TGTGCCATCAGTGAGCGGGGGGGCTTTGGCACTGAAGCTTTCTTT.